These 22 T cell receptor beta chains share one sample of origin, sequenced in a study of identifying expanded T cells in peripheral blood. The table came from immunoSEQ multiplex PCR; TCRdb's copy has only in-frame clones and leaves some out. The table includes approximately 120,000 clones, around four fifths detected once. The sample taken for sequencing was blood. Receptor source: a person aged 18-69 years in good health.

This chain connects TRBV7-2 to TRBJ1-1, with 7 bases lining up with TRBD1. Germline V gives CDR1 SGHTA, CDR2 FQGNSA. Trimming cost V 3 bases and J 4 bases; bases outside gene matches: 5. The CDR3 has 14 amino acids. The CDR3 bases are TGTGCCAGCAGCTTTCAGGGGGTTGGCACTGAAGCTTTCTTT. Its translation: CASSFQGVGTEAFF.

This chain joins TRBV9 and TRBJ1-2; D possibly corresponds to TRBD1 (6 bases). This CDR3 comprises 13 residues. Per germline, CDR1 SGDLS and CDR2 YYNGEE. Trimming left V 0 bases short and J 7 bases short, with 10 bases between. For the CDR3, the DNA is TGTGCCAGCAGCGTAGCTGAAGGGGGTGGCTACACCTTC. This codes for CASSVAEGGGYTF.

The chain uses TRBV7-2 and TRBJ2-1; D possibly matches TRBD1 or TRBD2 (5 bases each). This CDR3 contains 13 residues. Germline V gene sequence: CDR1 SGHTA, CDR2 FQGNSA. The V end was cut by 5 bases, the J end by 7 bases, with 12 bases between. In nucleotides, the CDR3 is TGTGCCAGCAGCCCTTCTGGGGGAAATGAGCAGTTCTTC. This sequence encodes CASSPSGGNEQFF.

The chain recombines TRBV7-2 with TRBJ1-2; D might be TRBD1 (5 bases). V was shortened by 3 bases and J by 5 bases, with 28 bases between the two germline ends. The germline V gene encodes CDR1 SGHTA and CDR2 FQGNSA. CDR3 size: 19 residues. The CDR3 DNA reads as TGTGCCAGCAGCTTCCGGCCGGGACGAAGGGGTCTCCATTTATATGGCTACACCTTC. Its protein is CASSFRPGRRGLHLYGYTF.

This clone was found once. CDR3 in DNA: TGTGCCTGGAGTGGACAGGCGGGTTTCGGTGGCTACACCTTC. Translation: CAWSGQAGFGGYTF. The chain carries TRBV30 and TRBJ1-2; TRBD1 might be the D (6 bases). CDR1 and CDR2 from the germline V gene are GTSNPN and SVGIG (reference sequence). The CDR3 has 14 amino acids. Trimming cost V 1 base and J 7 bases, with 16 bases left between them.

The chain carries TRBV5-1 and TRBJ2-2, with D hard to call. This CDR3 contains 15 residues. The germline gives CDR1 SGHRS, CDR2 YFSETQ. Trimming shortened V by 4 bases and J by 0 bases, and 10 bases separated the two germline ends. The CDR3 bases are TGCGCCAGCAGCCTCTACGGCCCGAACACCGGGGAGCTGTTTTTT. Translating gives CASSLYGPNTGELFF.

The rearrangement links TRBV12-2 to TRBJ1-1; the D call in the table, TRBD1, was not verified against the DNA. TRBV12-2 is a listed pseudogene. This CDR3 spans 14 amino acids. CDR3 sequence reads: CASRPSWTVVQAFF. Written as DNA, the CDR3 is TGTGCAAGTCGCCCAAGTTGGACAGTTGTACAAGCTTTCTTT.

V usage is TRBV7-2 and J usage is TRBJ1-6; tentative D call: TRBD1 (5 bases). Germline V gene sequence: CDR1 SGHTA, CDR2 FQGNSA. The V end lost 2 bases, the J end lost 5 bases, and 10 bases lay between the germline ends. This CDR3 is 15 amino acids long. The CDR3: CASSLRIRDNSPLHF. The CDR3 DNA follows: TGTGCCAGCAGCTTACGAATCAGGGATAATTCACCCCTCCACTTT. The variable domain in full, with the rest retrieved from reference TRBV7-2 and TRBJ1-6, is GAGVSQSPSNKVTEKGKDVELRCDPISGHTALYWYRQSLGQGLEFLIYFQGNSAPDKSGLPSDRFSAERTGGSVSTLTIQRTQQEDSAVYLCASSLRIRDNSPLHFGNGTRLTVT.

This clone occurred once. The chain joins TRBV4-1 to TRBJ1-2; D is unclear. Trimming took off 2 bases at V and 2 bases at J, with 12 bases between the two ends. The CDR3 extends over 15 amino acids. CDR1 and CDR2 from the germline V gene are MGHRA and YSYEKL. In DNA, the CDR3 is TGCGCCAGCAGCCAAAGTCCCTCAGTGAACTATGGCTACACCTTC. Translation gives CASSQSPSVNYGYTF.

The chain combines TRBV7-2 with TRBJ1-1; tentatively, D is TRBD1 (6 bases). CDR3 length: 14 amino acids. Trimming shortened V by 1 base and J by 12 bases, and 18 bases separated the two germline ends. The V gene's germline CDR1 is SGHTA and CDR2 FQGNSA. The CDR3 DNA reads TGTGCCAGCAGCTTAGACCCCTCCACCGGGGGGCCTTTCTTT. Its translation is CASSLDPSTGGPFF.

The chain uses TRBV6-1 and TRBJ2-7; D perhaps matches TRBD2 (6 bases). V shed 6 bases and J shed 7 bases, with 10 bases lying between them. The CDR3 is made up of 11 amino acids. Germline V gene data show CDR1 as MNHNS and CDR2 as SASEGT. The CDR3 sequence is CASREGFEQYF. CDR3 DNA sequence: TGTGCCAGCAGGGAGGGGTTTGAGCAGTACTTC.

V is TRBV5-6 and J is TRBJ2-3, with D unresolved. CDR3 length: 17 amino acids. In germline, CDR1 is SGHDT, CDR2 YYEEEE. Trimming cost V 1 base and J 5 bases, with 20 bases left between them. The CDR3 here is CASSLLWKAVGVDTQYF. CDR3 DNA: TGTGCCAGCAGCTTGTTGTGGAAGGCGGTTGGGGTAGATACGCAGTATTTT. Filled out from reference TRBV5-6 and TRBJ2-3, the complete variable domain reads DAGVTQSPTHLIKTRGQQVTLRCSPKSGHDTVSWYQQALGQGPQFIFQYYEEEERQRGNFPDRFSGHQFPNYSSELNVNALLLGDSALYLCASSLLWKAVGVDTQYFGPGTRLTVL.

This chain joins TRBV14 and TRBJ1-2; D unresolved. This CDR3 contains 14 residues. Germline CDR1 is SGHDN and CDR2 is FVKESK. V lost 4 bases, J lost 5 bases, and 14 bases lay in between. The CDR3 DNA reads as TGTGCCAGCAGCCCGCTTGGTCAACCTTATGGCTACACCTTC. This translates into CASSPLGQPYGYTF.

This sequence joins TRBV7-6 and TRBJ2-7; 10 bases match TRBD1. CDR1 SGHVS and CDR2 FNYEAQ come from the germline V gene. The CDR3 extends over 15 amino acids. The V segment lost 0 bases and the J segment 2 bases; nucleotides outside the gene matches: 1. CDR3 bases: TGTGCCAGCAGCTTAGCTGGGACAGGGGCCTACGAGCAGTACTTC. This encodes CASSLAGTGAYEQYF. Based on the CDR3 plus reference TRBV7-6 and TRBJ2-7, the full variable domain is GAGVSQSPRYKVTKRGQDVALRCDPISGHVSLYWYRQALGQGPEFLTYFNYEAQQDKSGLPNDRFSAERPEGSISTLTIQRTEQRDSAMYRCASSLAGTGAYEQYFGPGTRLTVT.

V gene TRBV11-3 combines with J gene TRBJ2-2, with no clear D. CDR3 length equals 17 residues. Trimming removed 5 bases at V and 0 bases at J, with 16 bases between. In germline, CDR1 is SGHNT, CDR2 YENEEA. Here the CDR3 reads CASSPLSDNANTGELFF. The DNA for the CDR3 is TGTGCCAGCAGCCCGCTCTCTGACAACGCGAACACCGGGGAGCTGTTTTTT.

The V gene is TRBV7-3, the J gene TRBJ1-1, with D perhaps TRBD1 (6 bases). Germline CDR1 reads SGHTA; CDR2 reads FQGTGA. Trimming pared 7 bases from V and 1 base from J, leaving 13 bases between. This CDR3 region has 14 residues. This CDR3 is CASTSGGPNTEAFF. CDR3 DNA sequence: TGTGCCAGCACCTCGGGGGGCCCGAACACTGAAGCTTTCTTT.

V and J are TRBV7-2 and TRBJ1-2; 8 bases are a match to TRBD1. V trimming: 4 bases; J trimming: 8 bases; junction bases outside the gene matches: 9. The CDR3 sequence is 14 residues long. CDR1 is SGHTA, CDR2 FQGNSA, per germline. CDR3 sequence reads: CASSSLHTGGGYTF. The CDR3 bases are TGTGCCAGCAGCTCTCTCCATACAGGGGGAGGCTACACCTTC.

The rearrangement links TRBV6-6 to TRBJ2-5; D tentatively reads TRBD1 or TRBD2 (5 bases each). Gene TRBJ2-7 matches the end of the DNA better, so the J call may be wrong. Per the germline V gene, CDR1 is MNHNY and CDR2 is SVGAGI (reference sequence). This CDR3 comprises 13 residues. Written as DNA, the CDR3 is TGTGCCAGCAGTTACAGAGGGGAAGGCGAGCAGTACTTC. Protein sequence: CASSYRGEGEQYF.

The chain combines TRBV7-9 with TRBJ2-7, with no clear D. The CDR3 spans 12 residues. The V gene's germline CDR1 is SEHNR and CDR2 FQNEAQ (reference sequence). Trimming pared 3 bases from V and 2 bases from J, leaving 5 bases between. The CDR3 loop reads CASSFTPYEQYF. In DNA form, the CDR3 reads TGTGCCAGCAGCTTCACACCCTACGAGCAGTACTTC.

The chain couples TRBV5-6 to TRBJ2-1, with TRBD2 as a possible D gene (6 bases). Deletions cut 4 bases from V and 7 bases from J, with 12 bases between. CDR1 is SGHDT, CDR2 YYEEEE, per germline. The CDR3 loop spans 13 amino acids. The CDR3 DNA is TGTGCCAGCAGCGCAGGGACTGGGAATGAGCAGTTCTTC. As protein: CASSAGTGNEQFF.

The chain combines TRBV4-3 with TRBJ2-3, with D hard to call. The CDR3 runs 15 residues. V gave up 1 base and J gave up 1 base, with 9 bases separating them. Per germline, CDR1 LGHNA and CDR2 YSLEER. CDR3 bases: TGCGCCAGCAGCCAAGGTTATGGGGGCACAGATACGCAGTATTTT. Translation gives CASSQGYGGTDTQYF.

The J gene is TRBJ2-1, the V gene TRBV6-6; 7 bases fit TRBD1. Losses at the gene ends were 9 bases for V and 3 bases for J; bases not matched to a gene: 8. There are 14 residues in the CDR3. Germline values: CDR1 MNHNY, CDR2 SVGAGI (reference sequence). CDR3 sequence: CASNMGQFYNEQFF. DNA of the CDR3: TGTGCCAGTAACATGGGACAGTTCTACAATGAGCAGTTCTTC.